This T cell receptor (beta chain) was documented in a study of blood T cell repertoires in COVID-19. Study information: Italy, Spain and the United States were the sources of the convalescent and acute COVID-19 samples. PBMCs, B-cell-depleted T cells, or T cells provided the cDNA or gDNA that made up the material.

Allocation to cohorts depended on clinical history reported by the participants. Comment on this clone: This sample also contains other DNA sequences that code for the same CDR3.

Trimming took off 0 bases at V and 1 base at J, with 6 bases between the two ends. Germline lookup yields CDR1 MNHEY and CDR2 SVGAGI. This CDR3 has 14 amino acids. Original processing methods: Reference gene primers were amplified, and this amplification served to estimate nucleated cell counts. Using immunoSEQ multiplex PCR, the repertoire was profiled, and TCRdb retains in-frame clones only, with some absent. V, J and clone size reflect that table, while D and trimming were determined from the DNA. The top ten clones hold 1.5% to 2% of a sample with about 410,000 clones, under 90% of them seen once.

The rearrangement links TRBV6-5 to TRBJ1-1; D call uncertain. Sequences were obtained from PBMCs or T cells enriched from blood (not recorded which). This receptor was identified in a woman aged 30 to 39 who had recovered from COVID-19. The CDR3 reads CASSYSAGNTEAFF. The CDR3 DNA is TGTGCCAGCAGTTACTCGGCAGGGAACACTGAAGCTTTCTTT.